This is a list of T cell receptor beta chains from one sample in a study of post-analysis software for immune sequencing data. TCRdb itself ran the PCR reads through MiXCR, one entry per CDR3 protein. Of about 430,000 distinct CDR3 sequences in the sample, over 30% are singletons; the top ten hold 7.6%. Sequenced material: blood. Receptor source: a girl aged 2 to 10 with multiple sclerosis. Each CDR3 is given with its conserved first and last residue. A D gene is named only where the DNA matches it firmly. Where a row states a size, it is once, few, many or the class of an expanded clone; other rows omit it.

TGTGCCAGCAGCTTGAGCGGGGGGGCTCAGAATGAGCAGTTCTTC	CASSLSGGAQNEQFF	TRBD2	TRBJ2-1	TRBV7-3	few	15
TGTGCCAGCAGTTACTTCCCCCCGAGACAGGGGCAAGAGACCCAGTACTTC	CASSYFPPRQGQETQYF	TRBD1	TRBJ2-5	TRBV6-6	once	17
TGTGCCAGCAGTTTATCGGGGACTAGCGGGAGAGTATTTGGGGCCAACGTCCTGACTTTC	CASSLSGTSGRVFGANVLTF	TRBD2	TRBJ2-6	TRBV27	NA	20
TGCAGCGGAGACGCAGGCGGGGAGGGCTACACCTTC	CSGDAGGEGYTF	NA	TRBJ1-2	TRBV29-1	NA	12
TGTGCCATCAGTCGGGACAGATCAAATGAAAAACTGTTTTTT	CAISRDRSNEKLFF	TRBD1	TRBJ1-4	TRBV10-3	NA	14
TGTGCCAGCAGTCCCGGGACAGGGGATGGGGAAGCTTTCTTT	CASSPGTGDGEAFF	TRBD1	TRBJ1-1	TRBV28	NA	14
TGTGCCATCAGTGAACGAGAGACAGCAAACTATGGCTACACCTTC	CAISERETANYGYTF	NA	TRBJ1-2	TRBV10-3	NA	15
TGCGCCACCCGGGGCAGGGGGGGTGCTGAAGCTTTCTTT	CATRGRGGAEAFF	TRBD1	TRBJ1-1	TRBV5-1	NA	13
TGTGCCAGCAGCCAAGGACAGGCGCGGGGATATGGCTACACCTTC	CASSQGQARGYGYTF	NA	TRBJ1-2	TRBV3-1	few	15
TGCGCCAGCAGCCTTCGACTCAGTAACAGGGGAGCCACTGAAGCTTTCTTT	CASSLRLSNRGATEAFF	TRBD1	TRBJ1-1	TRBV5-1	NA	17
TGTGCCAGCAGTGCCTATATTGGGGATCCTAACTATGGCTACACCTTC	CASSAYIGDPNYGYTF	NA	TRBJ1-2	TRBV6-1	NA	16
TGCGCCAGCAGCTTCTACAGGGAGGCCTACGAGCAGTACTTC	CASSFYREAYEQYF	NA	TRBJ2-7	TRBV5-1	NA	14
TGTGCCAGCAGTCCTCCACGAAACGGCGCCTACGAGCAGTACTTC	CASSPPRNGAYEQYF	NA	TRBJ2-7	TRBV7-2	few	15
TGCGCCAGCAGCCAAGACAGGGGGTTGGGAGAGACCCAGTACTTC	CASSQDRGLGETQYF	TRBD1	TRBJ2-5	TRBV4-1	NA	15
TGTGCCAGCTCACCCCAGGGAGAGGAGACCCAGTACTTC	CASSPQGEETQYF	NA	TRBJ2-5	TRBV18	NA	13
TGTGCCAGCAGCAAAAGACACCCCGTCCAAGAGACCCAGTACTTC	CASSKRHPVQETQYF	NA	TRBJ2-5	TRBV21-1	few	15
TGCAGTGCTAGTCGGGACAGAAGACCCACTGAAGCTTTCTTT	CSASRDRRPTEAFF	TRBD1	TRBJ1-1	TRBV20-1	few	14
TGTGCCAGCAGTTTAACCGGGACAGGAGAAGAGACCCAGTACTTC	CASSLTGTGEETQYF	TRBD1	TRBJ2-5	TRBV7-8	NA	15
TGTGCCTGCAGTCCTAGCGGGAGGAGCTCTGGGGCCAACGTCCTGACTTTC	CACSPSGRSSGANVLTF	TRBD2	TRBJ2-6	TRBV6-6	NA	17
TGTGCCATCAAAGGGACAGGGGAGTTAGAGACCCAGTACTTC	CAIKGTGELETQYF	TRBD1	TRBJ2-5	TRBV10-3	NA	14
TGTGCCAGCAGCCTTCCGAGGCCTTCTGGGGCCAACGTCCTGACTTTC	CASSLPRPSGANVLTF	NA	TRBJ2-6	TRBV7-3	NA	16
TGTGCCAGCACATTAGGACAGGGCCTCAATCAGCCCCAGCATTTT	CASTLGQGLNQPQHF	TRBD1	TRBJ1-5	TRBV12-3/TRBV12-4	NA	15
TGTGCCATCAGCAGGACTAGTCCCCACGAGCAGTACTTC	CAISRTSPHEQYF	TRBD2	TRBJ2-7	TRBV10-3	NA	13
TGTGCCAGCCGCGGGGCTAGCGGGGGGTCCTACTTATCCTACAATGAGCAGTTCTTC	CASRGASGGSYLSYNEQFF	TRBD2	TRBJ2-1	TRBV6-1	NA	19
TGTGCCAGCACATTTGAAGGGAACGGCTACACCTTC	CASTFEGNGYTF	NA	TRBJ1-2	TRBV12-3/TRBV12-4	NA	12
TGTGCCATCAGTGATAGGACAGCAGGCCTAGCCAAAAACATTCAGTACTTC	CAISDRTAGLAKNIQYF	NA	TRBJ2-4	TRBV10-3	NA	17
TGTGCCAGCAGTGAATATGGACAGCAGAACACAGATACGCAGTATTTT	CASSEYGQQNTDTQYF	NA	TRBJ2-3	TRBV25-1	NA	16
TGTGCCAGCAGCGCAGGGCTTCGACGGACAGGTGTTCAAGAGACCCAGTACTTC	CASSAGLRRTGVQETQYF	TRBD1	TRBJ2-5	TRBV7-3	few	18
TGTGCCAGCAGTAACCGGGACGCTTCAGATACGCAGTATTTT	CASSNRDASDTQYF	NA	TRBJ2-3	TRBV6-6	NA	14
TGTGCCATCGGGCCAGGGACCGGGGAGCTGTTTTTT	CAIGPGTGELFF	NA	TRBJ2-2	TRBV10-3	NA	12
TGTGCCAGCACCAAAAGAGGGACGATGCGAAACATTCAGTACTTC	CASTKRGTMRNIQYF	NA	TRBJ2-4	TRBV28	few	15
TGCAGTGCTACCCCGGGCGATGGCTACGAGCAGTACTTC	CSATPGDGYEQYF	NA	TRBJ2-7	TRBV20-1	NA	13
TGTGCCATCAGCCAGCAGGGAACTAACTATGGCTACACCTTC	CAISQQGTNYGYTF	NA	TRBJ1-2	TRBV10-3	few	14
TGTGCCAGCTCACCATATACTCCCGGGAGGAGCACAGATACGCAGTATTTT	CASSPYTPGRSTDTQYF	TRBD2	TRBJ2-3	TRBV18	NA	17
TGTGCCAGCAGTTTTAAGACAGGGGGGGATTACACCTTC	CASSFKTGGDYTF	TRBD1	TRBJ1-2	TRBV27	NA	13
TGCAGTGCTAGCTACGAGGGCAATCAGCCCCAGCATTTT	CSASYEGNQPQHF	NA	TRBJ1-5	TRBV20-1	NA	13
TGCGCCAGCAGCTGGCTGGGCGGAAGAACCCCTGGGTGGCAGTTCTTC	CASSWLGGRTPGWQFF	NA	TRBJ2-1	TRBV5-1	NA	16
TGCAGTGCTAGCGCGAACGGCGGTGCGGCCAATAAAGAGACCCAGTACTTC	CSASANGGAANKETQYF	NA	TRBJ2-5	TRBV20-1	NA	17
TGTGCCATCGGGGACAGGGGGAACTATGGCTACACCTTC	CAIGDRGNYGYTF	TRBD1	TRBJ1-2	TRBV7-9	many	13
TGCAGTGCTAGAGAGACTTGGACACCAAAGTTCGGCAATCAGCCCCAGCATTTT	CSARETWTPKFGNQPQHF	NA	TRBJ1-5	TRBV20-1	NA	18
TGCAGCGCCGGGCAGGGCATTGGCTATGGCTACACCTTC	CSAGQGIGYGYTF	NA	TRBJ1-2	TRBV29-1	many	13
TGCGCCAGCAGCTTGCGGGGAACGATTTCACCCCTCCACTTT	CASSLRGTISPLHF	NA	TRBJ1-6	TRBV5-1	NA	14
TGCAGCGTAGTGTTAGCGGGCCGCTCCTACAATGAGCAGTTCTTC	CSVVLAGRSYNEQFF	TRBD2	TRBJ2-1	TRBV29-1	NA	15
TGCAGCGCCGTCGTCCGGGAGCGGGTCCTCTCCTACGAGCAGTACTTC	CSAVVRERVLSYEQYF	NA	TRBJ2-7	TRBV29-1	NA	16
TGTGCCAGCAGCGATCGACTAGCGGGGGGGCCCAATGAGCAGTTCTTC	CASSDRLAGGPNEQFF	TRBD2	TRBJ2-1	TRBV9	few	16
TGTGCCAGCTCACGAAAGGGACAGGGTTCTCGCGGCTACACCTTC	CASSRKGQGSRGYTF	TRBD1	TRBJ1-2	TRBV18	NA	15
TGCAGTGCGAGAACGCGGGGCCCCAGGGATGAGCAGTTCTTC	CSARTRGPRDEQFF	NA	TRBJ2-1	TRBV20-1	NA	14
TGCAGTGCTAGCCCCTACAGGGATAGCAATCAGCCCCAGCATTTT	CSASPYRDSNQPQHF	NA	TRBJ1-5	TRBV20-1	few	15
TGCGCCAGCAGCCGCGGGGGAGATTTCGAAAAACTGTTTTTT	CASSRGGDFEKLFF	NA	TRBJ1-4	TRBV5-1	NA	14
TGCAGTGCAACACTAGCGGGGGTCCCTAGCTCCTACAATGAGCAGTTCTTC	CSATLAGVPSSYNEQFF	TRBD2	TRBJ2-1	TRBV20-1	NA	17
TGTGCCAGCAGCCAAATTCCCGACAAAACAGGGAGGGTTAACTATGGCTACACCTTC	CASSQIPDKTGRVNYGYTF	NA	TRBJ1-2	TRBV4-2	few	19
TGCGCCAGCAGCCCGGGACTAGCGGGAGACGGGCAGTACTTC	CASSPGLAGDGQYF	TRBD2	TRBJ2-4	TRBV5-1	NA	14
TGTGCCAGCGAGAAGCACGGGGGGAGCACAGATACGCAGTATTTT	CASEKHGGSTDTQYF	TRBD2	TRBJ2-3	TRBV12-3/TRBV12-4	few	15
TGTGCCACCCAGGAGATTGGTAATGAAAAACTGTTTTTT	CATQEIGNEKLFF	NA	TRBJ1-4	TRBV12-3/TRBV12-4	NA	13
TGCGCCAGCAGCCCTGAATGGAGTACAGGGCTTGAAAAACTGTTTTTT	CASSPEWSTGLEKLFF	NA	TRBJ1-4	TRBV4-1	NA	16
TGTGCCAGCAGCATCAAAGCCGGGACATTGTATGGCTACACCTTC	CASSIKAGTLYGYTF	NA	TRBJ1-2	TRBV5-6	NA	15
TGTACCAGCAGTGAAGACAGGGGGAGGTTTGGCTACACCTTC	CTSSEDRGRFGYTF	TRBD1	TRBJ1-2	TRBV6-1	NA	14
TGTGCCAGCAGTTTACTAGCGGGAGATGGCACAGATACGCAGTATTTT	CASSLLAGDGTDTQYF	TRBD2	TRBJ2-3	TRBV12-3/TRBV12-4	NA	16
TGCAGCGTTGAAGACAGGGTCAATGAAAAACTGTTTTTT	CSVEDRVNEKLFF	NA	TRBJ1-4	TRBV29-1	NA	13
TGCAGTGCTGAGACGGGAGCTGGGGCCAACGTCCTGACTTTC	CSAETGAGANVLTF	NA	TRBJ2-6	TRBV20-1	NA	14